This T cell receptor (beta chain) was identified during a study of T cell responses to AZD1222 COVID-19 vaccine. Here immunoSEQ multiplex PCR was the method, and the copy in TCRdb shows in-frame clones only, minus some. The sample has more than 110,000 clones, around nine tenths seen once. Broader study findings: Mapped onto spike, vaccine-associated CD4 TCRs spanned it and were dominant at 160-218 and 743-854. Rises in breadth and depth of Spike-specific TCRs came after two AZD1222 doses. Seropositive AZD1222 recipients at baseline numbered only 6 or 7.

This clone has only a few counts. Its antigen is unknown. This CDR3 is 13 amino acids long. Trimming took 3 bases from V and 0 from J, leaving 5 bases between them. The rearrangement links TRBV12-3 or TRBV12-4 to TRBJ1-1; D remains unclear. This sample comprised peripheral blood, obtained on day 0 of AZD1222 vaccination. This sequence was found in an adult in good health. The CDR3 loop is CASSFELNTEAFF. The CDR3 region has the DNA TGTGCCAGCAGTTTTGAGTTGAACACTGAAGCTTTCTTT.